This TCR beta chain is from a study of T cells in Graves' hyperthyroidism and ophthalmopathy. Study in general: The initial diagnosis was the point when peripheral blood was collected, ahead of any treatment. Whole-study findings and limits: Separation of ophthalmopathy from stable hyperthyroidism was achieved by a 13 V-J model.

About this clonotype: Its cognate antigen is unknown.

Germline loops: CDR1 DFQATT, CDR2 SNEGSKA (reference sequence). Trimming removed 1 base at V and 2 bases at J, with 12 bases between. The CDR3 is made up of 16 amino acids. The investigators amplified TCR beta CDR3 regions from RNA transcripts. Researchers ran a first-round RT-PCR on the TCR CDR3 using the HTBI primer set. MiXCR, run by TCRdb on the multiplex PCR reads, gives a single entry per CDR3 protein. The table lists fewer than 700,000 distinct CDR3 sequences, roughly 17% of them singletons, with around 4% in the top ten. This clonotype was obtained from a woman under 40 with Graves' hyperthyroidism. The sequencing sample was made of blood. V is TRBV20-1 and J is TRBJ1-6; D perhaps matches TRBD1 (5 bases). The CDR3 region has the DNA TGCAGTGCTAGAGTAGGGGCGCAGGCCTATAATTCACCCCTCCACTTT. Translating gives CSARVGAQAYNSPLHF.